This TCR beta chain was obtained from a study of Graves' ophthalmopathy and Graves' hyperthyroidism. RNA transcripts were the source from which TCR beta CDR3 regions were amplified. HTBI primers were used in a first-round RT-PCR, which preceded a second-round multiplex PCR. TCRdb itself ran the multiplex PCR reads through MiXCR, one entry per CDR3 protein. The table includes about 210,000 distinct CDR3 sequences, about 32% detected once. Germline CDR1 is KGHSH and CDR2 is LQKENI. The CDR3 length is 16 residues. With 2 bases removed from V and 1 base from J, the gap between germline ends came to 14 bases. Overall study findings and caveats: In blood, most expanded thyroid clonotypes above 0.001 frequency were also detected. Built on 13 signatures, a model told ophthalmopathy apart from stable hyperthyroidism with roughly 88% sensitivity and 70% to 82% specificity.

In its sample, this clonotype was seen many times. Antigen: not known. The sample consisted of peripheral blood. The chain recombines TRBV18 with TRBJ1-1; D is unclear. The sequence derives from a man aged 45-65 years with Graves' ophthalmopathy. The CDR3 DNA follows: TGTGCCAGCTCACCAGCTGGAGGCAGGAGGAACACTGAAGCTTTCTTT. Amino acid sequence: CASSPAGGRRNTEAFF. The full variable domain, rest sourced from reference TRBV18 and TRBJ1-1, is NAGVMQNPRHLVRRRGQEARLRCSPMKGHSHVYWYRQLPEEGLKFMVYLQKENIIDESGMPKERFSAEFPKEGPSILRIQQVVRGDSAAYFCASSPAGGRRNTEAFFGQGTRLTVV.